This T cell receptor beta chain was captured by sequencing in a study of OX40 agonist ivuxolimab in advanced cancers. Study summary: One hepatocellular carcinoma and two cutaneous melanoma patients partially responded.

General study results and limits: A proportion of nonresponders additionally exhibited low normalized T-cell clonal expansion. Clones of CD4+ and CD8+ blood T cells grew by week 6 at doses of 0.1 to 3.0 mg/kg. Relative to CD4+, CD8+ T cells held more expanded clones on average.

The method was immunoSEQ multiplex PCR; TCRdb's version includes in-frame clones alone and lacks a portion of them. This sample has around 66,000 clones, with roughly 90% found just once. This clone was counted between two and nine times. Its antigen is unknown. This specimen consisted of CD4+ or CD8+ T cells sorted from blood, obtained in a trial of the OX40 agonist ivuxolimab. The sequence was obtained from an adult with an advanced solid tumor such as melanoma, head and neck, liver or kidney cancer.

In DNA, the CDR3 is TGTGCCAGCACTGGGACAGGGGGCTATCAGCCCCAGCATTTT. It translates to CASTGTGGYQPQHF. V is TRBV2 and J is TRBJ1-5; 12 bases match TRBD1. V gave up 7 bases and J gave up 5 bases; unmatched junction bases: 3. This CDR3 is 14 amino acids long. Germline V gene data show CDR1 as SNHLY and CDR2 as FYNNEI.